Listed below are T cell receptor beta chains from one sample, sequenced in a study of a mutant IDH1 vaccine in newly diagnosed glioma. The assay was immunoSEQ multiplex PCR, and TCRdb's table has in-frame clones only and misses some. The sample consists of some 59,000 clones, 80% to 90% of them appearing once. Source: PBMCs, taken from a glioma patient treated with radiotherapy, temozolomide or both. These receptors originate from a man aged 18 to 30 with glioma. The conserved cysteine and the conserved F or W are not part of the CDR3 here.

CDR3: ASSRGRYLQETQY
length: 13
J: TRBJ2-5
V: TRBV27

CDR3: ASSFSDRVGEQY
length: 12
J: TRBJ2-7
V: TRBV6-6

CDR3: ASSLESGNTIY
length: 11
J: TRBJ1-3
V: TRBV7-2

CDR3: ASSLEAVQETQY
length: 12
J: TRBJ2-5
V: TRBV2

CDR3: ASSSPGHIMNTEAF
length: 14
J: TRBJ1-1
V: TRBV28

CDR3: AISESQVLAF
length: 10
J: TRBJ1-1
V: TRBV10-3

CDR3: SVDTRRGGLSNTGELF
length: 16
J: TRBJ2-2
V: TRBV29-1

CDR3: ATLGVTEAF
length: 9
J: TRBJ1-1
V: TRBV6-1

CDR3: ASIGGGLREAF
length: 11
J: TRBJ1-1
V: TRBV28

CDR3: SLGQGGNEQF
length: 10
J: TRBJ2-1
V: TRBV29-1

CDR3: AWSVQSSGRTNEQF
length: 14
J: TRBJ2-1
V: TRBV30

CDR3: ASSHRVTEAF
length: 10
J: TRBJ1-1
V: TRBV7-9

CDR3: ASSLFGQLAGSPPGHEQY
length: 18
J: TRBJ2-7
V: TRBV7-8

CDR3: ASSPVPETQY
length: 10
J: TRBJ2-5
V: TRBV18

CDR3: ASSSLTGSGKLF
length: 12
J: TRBJ1-4
V: TRBV7-9

CDR3: ASSPRGSYETQY
length: 12
J: TRBJ2-5
V: TRBV27

CDR3: ASSEGSSDRPNNEQF
length: 15
J: TRBJ2-1
V: TRBV2

CDR3: ATTRTAGKGTEAF
length: 13
J: TRBJ1-1
V: TRBV15

CDR3: ASSYSSIVAAF
length: 11
J: TRBJ1-1
V: TRBV6-5

CDR3: ASSLDEGTGELF
length: 12
J: TRBJ2-2
V: TRBV7-9

CDR3: ASSLEMGVAKNIQY
length: 14
J: TRBJ2-4
V: TRBV5-6

CDR3: ASSYGGGSAGELF
length: 13
J: TRBJ2-2
V: TRBV6-5

CDR3: ASSYYQDRQTYGYT
length: 14
J: TRBJ1-2
V: TRBV6-5

CDR3: AWKPLGIETGELF
length: 13
J: TRBJ2-2
V: TRBV30

CDR3: ASFTGIGNTEAF
length: 12
J: TRBJ1-1
V: TRBV18